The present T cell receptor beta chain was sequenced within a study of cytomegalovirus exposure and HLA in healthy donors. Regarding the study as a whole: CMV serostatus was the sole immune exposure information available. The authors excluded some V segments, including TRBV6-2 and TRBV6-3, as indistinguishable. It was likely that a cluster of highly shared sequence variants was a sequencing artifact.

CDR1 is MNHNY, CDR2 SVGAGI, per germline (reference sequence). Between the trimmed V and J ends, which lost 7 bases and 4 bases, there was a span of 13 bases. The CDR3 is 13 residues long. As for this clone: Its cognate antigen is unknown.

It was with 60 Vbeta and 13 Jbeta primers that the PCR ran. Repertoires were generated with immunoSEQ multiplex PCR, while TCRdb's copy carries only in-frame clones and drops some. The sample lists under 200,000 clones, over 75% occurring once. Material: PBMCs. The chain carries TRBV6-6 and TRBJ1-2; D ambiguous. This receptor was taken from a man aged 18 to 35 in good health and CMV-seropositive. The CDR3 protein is CASKKTQSYGYTF. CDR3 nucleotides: TGTGCCAGCAAAAAAACACAGTCCTATGGCTACACCTTC.